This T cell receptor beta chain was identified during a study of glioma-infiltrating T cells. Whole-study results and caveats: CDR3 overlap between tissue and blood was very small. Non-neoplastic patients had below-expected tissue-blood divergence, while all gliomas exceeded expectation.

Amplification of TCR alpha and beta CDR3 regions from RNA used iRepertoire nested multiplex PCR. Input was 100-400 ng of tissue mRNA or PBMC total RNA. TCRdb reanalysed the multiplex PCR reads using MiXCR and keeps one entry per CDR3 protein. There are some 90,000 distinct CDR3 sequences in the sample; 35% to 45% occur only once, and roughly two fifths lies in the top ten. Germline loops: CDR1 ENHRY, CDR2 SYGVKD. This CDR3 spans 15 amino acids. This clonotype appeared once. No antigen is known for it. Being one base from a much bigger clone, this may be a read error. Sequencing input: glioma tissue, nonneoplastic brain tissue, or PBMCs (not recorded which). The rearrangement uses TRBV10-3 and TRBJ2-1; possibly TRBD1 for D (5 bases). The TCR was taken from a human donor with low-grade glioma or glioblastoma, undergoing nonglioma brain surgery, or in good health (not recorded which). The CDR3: CAISARQGISNEQLF. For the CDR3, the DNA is TGTGCCATCAGTGCTCGGCAGGGAATAAGCAATGAGCAGCTCTTC.